One and the same sample provided the 2 T cell receptor beta chains below, sequenced in a study of cytomegalovirus exposure and HLA in healthy donors. Clones were sequenced by immunoSEQ multiplex PCR, and TCRdb holds only the in-frame ones, with some missing. In the table there are about 150,000 clones, 86% of which are singletons. Material: PBMCs. The receptors here all came from a man aged 18 to 29 in good health and CMV-seropositive.

The gene calls are TRBV4-1 and TRBJ2-3; 12 bases are a match to TRBD2. Germline CDR1 reads MGHRA; CDR2 reads YSYEKL. V was pared by 4 bases and J by 3 bases, with 8 bases of the junction left unmatched. The CDR3 is made up of 17 amino acids. The CDR3 loop reads CASSPLLAGGLTDTQYF. The CDR3 region has the DNA TGCGCCAGCAGCCCTCTCCTAGCGGGGGGGCTTACAGATACGCAGTATTTT.

The chain combines TRBV18 with TRBJ2-1; possible D gene TRBD2, 6 bases. Trimming removed 3 bases at V and 10 bases at J, with 16 bases between. From germline, CDR1 is KGHSH and CDR2 LQKENI. The CDR3 runs to 14 residues. CDR3 protein: CASSPREPRGEQFF. DNA for the CDR3: TGTGCCAGCTCACCCCGGGAGCCCCGGGGGGAGCAGTTCTTC.